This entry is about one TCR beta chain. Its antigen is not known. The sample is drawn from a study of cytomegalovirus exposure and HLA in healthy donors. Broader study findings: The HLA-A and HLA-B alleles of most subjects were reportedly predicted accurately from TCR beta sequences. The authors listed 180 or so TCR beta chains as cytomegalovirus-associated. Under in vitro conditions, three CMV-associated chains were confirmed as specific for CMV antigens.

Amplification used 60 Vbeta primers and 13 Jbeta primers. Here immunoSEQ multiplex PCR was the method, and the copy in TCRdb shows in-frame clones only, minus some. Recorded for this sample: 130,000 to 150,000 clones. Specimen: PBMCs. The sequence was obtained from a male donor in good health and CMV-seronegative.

As DNA, the CDR3 is TGTGCCAGCAGCTTAGGGGCAGGCCAACCCTACGAGCAGTACTTC. This gives the protein CASSLGAGQPYEQYF. The chain links TRBV7-8 to TRBJ2-7; D call uncertain. The V end was cut by 1 base, the J end by 2 bases, with 12 bases between. Germline V gives CDR1 SGHVS, CDR2 FQNEAQ. The CDR3 contains 15 residues.